These T cell receptor beta chains were read from a single sample in a study of blood T cell repertoires in COVID-19. The method was immunoSEQ multiplex PCR; TCRdb's version includes in-frame clones alone and lacks a portion of them. The data contain approximately 210,000 clones, 82% of them singletons. Sequenced input: peripheral blood. The receptors were sampled from a woman aged 80 or over with acute or convalescent COVID-19. CDR3s include the opening cysteine and the closing phenylalanine or tryptophan. D genes are given only for firm matches. Some rows have no size entry. The others give once, few or many, or a class for an expanded clone.

abundance	v_gene	d_gene	j_gene	CDR3aa	CDR3nt
NA	TRBV3-1/TRBV3-2	NA	TRBJ1-6	CASSLPNNSPLHF	TGTGCCAGCAGCCTCCCCAATAATTCACCCCTCCACTTT
once	TRBV5-1	NA	TRBJ1-2	CASSLGQVYGYTF	TGCGCCAGCAGCTTGGGACAGGTTTATGGCTACACCTTC
NA	TRBV7-9	TRBD1	TRBJ1-2	CASSLEGDRGNYGYTF	TGTGCCAGCAGCTTAGAGGGGGACAGGGGTAACTATGGCTACACCTTC
NA	TRBV2	TRBD1	TRBJ2-3	CASNSGTGSDTQYF	TGTGCCAGCAACTCCGGGACAGGGTCGGATACGCAGTATTTT
NA	TRBV11-1	NA	TRBJ1-6	CASAGESSYNSPLHF	TGTGCCAGCGCCGGAGAGAGCTCCTATAATTCACCCCTCCACTTT
NA	TRBV6-5	NA	TRBJ2-3	CASSSPARGSGDTQYF	TGTGCCAGCAGTTCTCCGGCCCGAGGGTCTGGAGATACGCAGTATTTT
NA	TRBV7-9	NA	TRBJ2-1	CAGEGDYNEQFF	TGTGCCGGGGAGGGGGACTACAATGAGCAGTTCTTC
NA	TRBV6-1	NA	TRBJ1-1	CASSEARGTEAFF	TGTGCCAGCAGTGAAGCTAGGGGAACTGAAGCTTTCTTT
NA	TRBV7-9	TRBD1	TRBJ2-7	CASSPPWDRTRGYEQYF	TGTGCCAGCAGTCCACCCTGGGACAGAACTCGTGGCTACGAGCAGTACTTC
few	TRBV28	NA	TRBJ1-5	CASRPGGQGQPQHF	TGTGCCAGCAGGCCGGGGGGCCAAGGGCAGCCCCAGCATTTT
NA	TRBV7-2	NA	TRBJ1-1	CASSPDSLGTEAFF	TGTGCCAGCAGCCCCGACAGCCTTGGCACTGAAGCTTTCTTT
few	TRBV6-5	NA	TRBJ1-2	CASSTLDRYGYTF	TGTGCCAGCAGTACCCTCGACAGATATGGCTACACCTTC
NA	TRBV5-4	NA	TRBJ2-1	CASSLSGINEQFF	TGTGCCAGCAGCTTGTCGGGGATAAATGAGCAGTTCTTC
once	TRBV7-2	TRBD1	TRBJ1-2	CASSYRTGDNGYTF	TGTGCCAGCAGCTATAGGACAGGGGACAACGGCTACACCTTC
NA	TRBV29-1	TRBD1	TRBJ1-5	CSVGDRGGKPQHF	TGCAGCGTGGGGGACAGGGGTGGTAAGCCCCAGCATTTT
few	TRBV9	NA	TRBJ2-3	CASSVGGRRTDTQYF	TGTGCCAGCAGCGTAGGGGGGCGCCGGACAGATACGCAGTATTTT
NA	TRBV2	NA	TRBJ1-1	CASIPVLTVMNTEAFF	TGTGCCAGCATCCCCGTTTTAACGGTGATGAACACTGAAGCTTTCTTT
NA	TRBV7-9	NA	TRBJ1-6	CASSLASYNSPLHF	TGTGCCAGCAGCTTGGCCAGTTATAATTCACCCCTCCACTTT
NA	TRBV9	TRBD1	TRBJ1-1	CASSATGADTEAFF	TGTGCCAGCAGCGCGACAGGGGCCGACACTGAAGCTTTCTTT
NA	TRBV19	NA	TRBJ1-1	CASRSGQINTEAFF	TGTGCCAGTAGGTCTGGACAGATAAACACTGAAGCTTTCTTT
few	TRBV7-2	NA	TRBJ2-7	CASSSTYEQYF	TGTGCCAGCAGCTCAACATACGAGCAGTACTTC
NA	TRBV24-1	NA	TRBJ2-1	CATSEARGRGYNEQFF	TGTGCCACCAGTGAAGCACGGGGCAGGGGCTACAATGAGCAGTTCTTC
NA	TRBV7-3	TRBD2	TRBJ2-3	CASSITSGGNGDTQYF	TGTGCCAGCAGCATAACTAGCGGGGGAAACGGAGATACGCAGTATTTT
once	TRBV5-6	NA	TRBJ2-7	CASTLRGFYSYEQYF	TGTGCCAGCACCTTGAGGGGGTTTTACTCCTACGAGCAGTACTTC
once	TRBV9	TRBD1	TRBJ1-2	CASSETGFDYGYTF	TGTGCCAGCAGCGAGACAGGGTTCGACTATGGCTACACCTTC
once	TRBV5-4	TRBD2	TRBJ2-5	CASPGTSGGAIETQYF	TGTGCCAGCCCCGGGACTAGCGGGGGGGCGATCGAGACCCAGTACTTC
NA	TRBV5-1	NA	TRBJ2-6	CASSLEAGPGANVLTF	TGCGCCAGCAGCTTGGAGGCGGGGCCCGGGGCCAACGTCCTGACTTTC
NA	TRBV28	TRBD1	TRBJ1-6	CASGQGNNSPLHF	TGTGCCTCGGGACAGGGAAATAATTCACCCCTCCACTTT
NA	TRBV7-8	TRBD2	TRBJ2-5	CASSLGLAGALGETQYF	TGTGCCAGCAGCTTAGGACTAGCGGGGGCGCTTGGGGAGACCCAGTACTTC
NA	TRBV19	NA	TRBJ2-2	CASMQRTNTGELFF	TGTGCCAGTATGCAGCGGACGAACACCGGGGAGCTGTTTTTT
NA	TRBV7-3	TRBD1	TRBJ2-7	CASSLAGGVYEQYF	TGTGCCAGCAGCTTGGCAGGGGGAGTCTACGAGCAGTACTTC
NA	TRBV29-1	TRBD1	TRBJ1-1	CSVLDRAMNTEAFF	TGCAGCGTCCTCGACAGGGCCATGAACACTGAAGCTTTCTTT
NA	TRBV19	NA	TRBJ2-7	CASSTRDTQGEQYF	TGTGCCAGTAGTACCAGGGACACCCAGGGCGAGCAGTACTTC
NA	TRBV2	NA	TRBJ1-2	CASSEATSAYGYTF	TGTGCCAGCAGTGAAGCTACCAGCGCCTATGGCTACACCTTC
NA	TRBV11-3	NA	TRBJ2-7	CASSLVGGRQGEQYF	TGTGCCAGCAGCTTAGTGGGGGGAAGACAAGGCGAGCAGTACTTC
NA	TRBV5-4	NA	TRBJ1-1	CASSQDWNTEAFF	TGTGCCAGCAGCCAAGACTGGAACACTGAAGCTTTCTTT
NA	TRBV11-2	NA	TRBJ1-1	CASSLDHDRTEAFF	TGTGCCAGCAGCTTAGATCACGACAGAACTGAAGCTTTCTTT
NA	TRBV5-8	NA	TRBJ1-5	CASSLTVHSNQPQHF	TGTGCCAGCAGCTTGACAGTCCATAGCAATCAGCCCCAGCATTTT
NA	TRBV7-2	NA	TRBJ1-1	CASSLDSTPNTEAFF	TGTGCCAGCAGCTTAGACAGTACCCCTAACACTGAAGCTTTCTTT
NA	TRBV3-1/TRBV3-2	NA	TRBJ2-3	CASSQGTRADTQYF	TGTGCCAGCAGCCAAGGTACCAGGGCAGATACGCAGTATTTT
NA	TRBV24-1	TRBD2	TRBJ2-3	CATSDAGTSGTDTQYF	TGTGCCACCAGTGACGCCGGGACTAGCGGCACAGATACGCAGTATTTT
NA	TRBV4-1	TRBD1	TRBJ1-2	CASSQDESGQGFSGYTF	TGCGCCAGCAGCCAAGATGAATCAGGACAGGGTTTCTCCGGCTACACCTTC
NA	TRBV19	TRBD1	TRBJ1-2	CASSPQPSGTGRFGYTF	TGTGCCAGTAGCCCCCAACCATCCGGGACAGGGCGTTTTGGCTACACCTTC
few	TRBV6-1	NA	TRBJ1-4	CASSESDSSLSGLFF	TGTGCCAGCAGTGAATCGGACAGCTCACTCAGCGGACTGTTTTTT
NA	TRBV10-3	NA	TRBJ1-5	CAISSTTGSNQPQHF	TGTGCCATCAGTTCCACGACAGGTAGCAATCAGCCCCAGCATTTT
NA	TRBV12-3/TRBV12-4	NA	TRBJ1-1	CASSLLAGQAFF	TGTGCCAGCAGTTTGTTGGCAGGGCAAGCTTTCTTT
few	TRBV11-2	NA	TRBJ1-6	CASSLDRLNSPLHF	TGTGCCAGCAGCTTAGACAGACTCAATTCACCCCTCCACTTT
NA	TRBV19	NA	TRBJ1-1	CASSFEGTEAFF	TGTGCCAGTAGTTTTGAGGGCACTGAAGCTTTCTTT
NA	TRBV5-1	NA	TRBJ1-2	CASGNGAYGYTF	TGCGCCAGCGGAAATGGAGCCTATGGCTACACCTTC